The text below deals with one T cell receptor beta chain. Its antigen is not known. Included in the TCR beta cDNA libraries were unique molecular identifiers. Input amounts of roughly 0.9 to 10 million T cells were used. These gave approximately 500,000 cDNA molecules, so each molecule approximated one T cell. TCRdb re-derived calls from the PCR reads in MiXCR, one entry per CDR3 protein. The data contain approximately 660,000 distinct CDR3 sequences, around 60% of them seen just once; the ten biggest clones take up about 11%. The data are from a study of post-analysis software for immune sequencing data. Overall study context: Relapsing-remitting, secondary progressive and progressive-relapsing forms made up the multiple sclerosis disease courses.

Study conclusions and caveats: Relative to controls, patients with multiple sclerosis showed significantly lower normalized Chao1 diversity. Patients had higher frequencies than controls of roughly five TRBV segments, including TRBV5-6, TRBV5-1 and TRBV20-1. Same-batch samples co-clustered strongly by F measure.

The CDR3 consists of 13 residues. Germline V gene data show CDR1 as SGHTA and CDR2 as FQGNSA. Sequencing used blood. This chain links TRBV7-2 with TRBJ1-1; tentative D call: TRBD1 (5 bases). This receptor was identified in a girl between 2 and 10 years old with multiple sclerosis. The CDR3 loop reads CETRQGVNTEAFF. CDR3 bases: TGTGAGACACGGCAGGGAGTGAACACTGAAGCTTTCTTT.